These 6 T cell receptor beta chains originate from one sample sequenced in a study of brain T cells in children with intractable seizures. Regarding time point: blood from clinic visit 5 months post-surgery; TSC patient then seizure free. Profiling relied on immunoSEQ multiplex PCR, and the TCRdb table lists in-frame clones only, not all of them. Among about 340,000 clones, over 90% were seen once, and the ten largest hold 5.7%. This material consisted of peripheral blood, taken roughly 5 months after surgery. The receptors were sampled from a boy younger than two with tuberous sclerosis and intractable seizures.

The V and J genes are TRBV5-1 and TRBJ1-4; D call uncertain. With 4 bases removed from V and 0 bases from J, the gap between germline ends came to 10 bases. This CDR3 comprises 15 residues. CDR1 is SGHRS and CDR2 is YFSETQ in the germline V gene. CDR3 in DNA: TGCGCCAGCAGCACCTCAACTGCAACTAATGAAAAACTGTTTTTT. Its protein product is CASSTSTATNEKLFF.

The V gene is TRBV12-3 or TRBV12-4, the J gene TRBJ1-2; D unresolved. This CDR3 has 12 residues. Trimming removed 1 base at V and 5 bases at J, with 5 bases between. CDR3 protein: CASSLGVYGYTF. CDR3 coding DNA: TGTGCCAGCAGTTTAGGAGTATATGGCTACACCTTC.

The chain combines TRBV7-9 with TRBJ2-4; 7 bases line up with TRBD1. Germline V gene sequence: CDR1 SEHNR, CDR2 FQNEAQ (reference sequence). This CDR3 has 19 residues. V lost 3 bases to trimming and J lost 4 bases; unmatched junction nucleotides: 18. Written as DNA, the CDR3 is TGTGCCAGCAGCTTGTGGCGGATTCTCGATGGGACAGAGAAAAACATTCAGTACTTC. Translating gives CASSLWRILDGTEKNIQYF.

In DNA, the CDR3 is TGTGCCAGCGCCAAAGGGTCCTACGAGCAGTACTTC. Protein product: CASAKGSYEQYF. The chain uses TRBV2 and TRBJ2-7; D not resolved. The CDR3 has 12 amino acids. CDR1 and CDR2 (germline): SNHLY, FYNNEI. V was cut by 8 bases and J by 1 base, with 9 bases left in between.

The chain employs TRBV9 and TRBJ1-4, with a weak D call TRBD1 (6 bases). Germline CDR1 SGDLS, CDR2 YYNGEE. The CDR3 is 16 amino acids. Trimming took 3 bases from V and 7 from J, leaving 19 bases between them. The CDR3 reads CASSARKDSLSEKLFF. The CDR3 DNA is TGTGCCAGCAGCGCCCGAAAGGACAGCCTTAGTGAAAAACTGTTTTTT.

The chain recombines TRBV19 with TRBJ1-1, with 8 bases identical to TRBD1. The germline gives CDR1 LNHDA, CDR2 SQIVND (reference sequence). After removal of 7 bases from V and 5 bases from J, the junction contained 9 bases not matched to a gene. The CDR3 loop spans 14 amino acids. CDR3 nucleotides: TGTGCCAGTACCCCGGGGGACAGGATTACTGAAGCTTTCTTT. This gives the protein CASTPGDRITEAFF.